Below, one T cell receptor (beta chain) is given with its context. The sample comes from a study of blood T cell repertoires in COVID-19. Study information: The United States, Italy and Spain were the sources of the acute and convalescent COVID-19 samples. T cells, B-cell-depleted T cells, or PBMCs provided the cDNA or gDNA that served as material.

Assay: immunoSEQ multiplex PCR; the TCRdb copy retains only in-frame clones and omits some. The table lists fewer than 400,000 clones, 85% to 90% of them singletons. This CDR3 comprises 16 residues. The germline V gene has CDR1 MNHEY and CDR2 SVGAGI. Trimming at V came to 4 bases and at J to 2 bases, leaving 4 bases not matched to a gene. The TCR sequence derives from a man aged 30 to 45 who had recovered from COVID-19. The chain combines TRBV6-5 with TRBJ2-6; 8 bases are shared with TRBD1. Material for sequencing was PBMCs or T cells enriched from blood (not recorded which). The CDR3 loop reads CASSLTGAAGANVLTF. As DNA, the CDR3 is TGTGCCAGCAGTTTGACAGGGGCGGCTGGGGCCAACGTCCTGACTTTC.